Listed here are 23 T cell receptor beta chains from one sample, sequenced in a study of radiotherapy plus CTLA-4 blockade in lung cancer. Data came from immunoSEQ multiplex PCR; TCRdb stores just in-frame clones and leaves some out. The sample records over 100,000 clones, roughly four fifths being singletons. The source material was peripheral blood, sampled from a patient treated with radiotherapy plus ipilimumab. All receptors derive from a human donor with non-small cell lung cancer that progressed on radiotherapy plus ipilimumab. Some clones in this sample may be carry-over from other donors' samples.

J is TRBJ2-2 and V is TRBV6-5; weak D call: TRBD1 (5 bases). Germline CDR1 MNHEY, CDR2 SVGAGI. This CDR3 spans 15 amino acids. Trimming cost V 0 bases and J 7 bases, with 12 bases left between them. The CDR3 loop reads CASSYSQGLGGELFF. CDR3 sequence (DNA): TGTGCCAGCAGTTACTCCCAGGGATTGGGCGGGGAGCTGTTTTTT.

The chain uses TRBV7-3 and TRBJ2-1, with 9 nucleotides matching TRBD1. Germline V gives CDR1 SGHTA, CDR2 FQGTGA. V was clipped by 2 bases and J by 0 bases; unmatched bases: 5. The CDR3 totals 17 residues. Written as DNA, the CDR3 is TGTGCCAGCAGCTTAGTAGGGACAGGGAGCTCCTACAATGAGCAGTTCTTC. This sequence encodes CASSLVGTGSSYNEQFF.

This clone was seen only once. The chain is built from TRBV2 and TRBJ1-2; unclear D gene. Per germline, CDR1 SNHLY and CDR2 FYNNEI. V lost 6 bases and J lost 0, with 8 bases in between. This CDR3 contains 13 residues. The CDR3 spells CASSRDSNYGYTF. The CDR3 DNA follows: TGTGCCAGCAGCAGAGATTCTAACTATGGCTACACCTTC.

The V and J genes are TRBV18 and TRBJ1-4; D remains ambiguous. The germline V gene has CDR1 KGHSH and CDR2 LQKENI. V was clipped by 1 base and J by 0 bases, with 9 bases between them. This CDR3 has 16 amino acids. In DNA form, the CDR3 reads TGTGCCAGCTCACCACGGGCCACGGCAACTAATGAAAAACTGTTTTTT. Its translation: CASSPRATATNEKLFF.

The chain recombines TRBV5-4 with TRBJ1-1; D remains ambiguous. Germline V gene lookup returns CDR1 SGHNT and CDR2 YYREEE (reference sequence). The CDR3 runs to 15 residues. Trimming took 4 bases from V and 0 from J, leaving 13 bases between them. CDR3 region: CASSEGLNMNTEAFF. The CDR3 DNA is TGTGCCAGCAGCGAGGGCCTGAACATGAACACTGAAGCTTTCTTT.

A few counts support this clone. The V gene is TRBV5-1, the J gene TRBJ1-1; D unresolved. The CDR3 is 15 residues long. The V gene's germline CDR1 is SGHRS and CDR2 YFSETQ. The V end lost 0 bases, the J end lost 2 bases, and 11 bases lay between the germline ends. The CDR3 region has the DNA TGCGCCAGCAGCTTGGAGGGTCAGGTTAACACTGAAGCTTTCTTT. It translates to CASSLEGQVNTEAFF. Full variable domain (outside the CDR3, taken from reference TRBV5-1 and TRBJ1-1): KAGVTQTPRYLIKTRGQQVTLSCSPISGHRSVSWYQQTPGQGLQFLFEYFSETQRNKGNFPGRFSGRQFSNSRSEMNVSTLELGDSALYLCASSLEGQVNTEAFFGQGTRLTVV.

The V call is TRBV9, the J call TRBJ1-3, with D perhaps TRBD1 (6 bases). The V gene's germline CDR1 is SGDLS and CDR2 YYNGEE. V lost 2 bases and J 0 bases, leaving 15 bases between the germline ends. This CDR3 is 17 amino acids long. This CDR3 is CASSVLPGQNSGNTIYF. The CDR3, as DNA: TGTGCCAGCAGCGTCCTACCGGGACAAAACTCTGGAAACACCATATATTTT.

The rearrangement uses TRBV11-2 and TRBJ2-4, with TRBD2 identical over 8 bases. The germline CDR1 and CDR2 sequences are SGHAT and FQNNGV. The CDR3 runs 17 residues. V trimming: 5 bases; J trimming: 0 bases; junction bases outside the gene matches: 9. CDR3: CASSLKSGGLAKNIQYF. As DNA, the CDR3 is TGTGCCAGCAGCCTCAAAAGCGGGGGCCTAGCCAAAAACATTCAGTACTTC.

This clone was counted a single time. The chain employs TRBV6-5 and TRBJ2-3; TRBD2 agrees at 7 bases. The germline V gene has CDR1 MNHEY and CDR2 SVGAGI. CDR3 length equals 15 residues. The ends lost 5 bases at V and 2 bases at J; junction bases unmatched: 7. CDR3 nucleotides: TGTGCCAGCAGTCCCGCAGCGGGGTACACAGATACGCAGTATTTT. Its protein is CASSPAAGYTDTQYF.

The chain employs TRBV6-1 and TRBJ1-2; D is uncertain. Germline-derived CDR1 and CDR2 are MNHNS and SASEGT. The CDR3 is 11 amino acids. The V and J ends lost 0 bases and 7 bases respectively, with 3 bases between them. CDR3 DNA: TGTGCCAGCAGTGAAGCGCTTGGCTACACCTTC. This sequence encodes CASSEALGYTF.

The chain couples TRBV18 to TRBJ1-1, with D hard to call. Trimming shortened V by 3 bases and J by 4 bases, and 12 bases separated the two germline ends. From germline, CDR1 is KGHSH and CDR2 LQKENI. The CDR3 spans 14 residues. CDR3 region: CASSPASTSTEAFF. CDR3 sequence (DNA): TGTGCCAGCTCACCTGCCTCTACAAGCACTGAAGCTTTCTTT.

This sequence joins TRBV27 and TRBJ2-1; TRBD2 matches 12 bases. J was trimmed by 4 bases and V by 4 bases; bases with no gene match: 5. Germline V gene sequence: CDR1 MNHEY, CDR2 SMNVEV (reference sequence). The CDR3 spans 16 residues. DNA of the CDR3: TGTGCCAGCAGTTCGACTAGCGGGGGCCTTTACAATGAGCAGTTCTTC. This translates into CASSSTSGGLYNEQFF.

The chain employs TRBV6-5 and TRBJ2-1, with 8 bases identical to TRBD1. CDR1 and CDR2 from the germline V gene are MNHEY and SVGAGI. This CDR3 is built from 15 residues. After removal of 4 bases from V and 3 bases from J, the junction contained 5 bases not matched to a gene. CDR3 region: CASSSYRGVYNEQFF. The DNA for the CDR3 is TGTGCCAGCAGTTCCTACAGGGGGGTCTACAATGAGCAGTTCTTC.

The CDR3 reads CASSQGVQGSILSSYNEQFF. CDR3 nucleotides: TGTGCCAGCAGCCAAGGGGTACAGGGTTCGATTCTGTCCTCCTACAATGAGCAGTTCTTC. The chain links TRBV4-2 to TRBJ2-1; D is possibly TRBD1 (6 bases). Germline V CDR1 and CDR2: LGHNA, YNFKEQ. The CDR3 is made up of 20 amino acids. The germline V and J ends were trimmed by 1 base and 0 bases, with 22 bases remaining between them.

CDR3 residues: CASSSSGGNEQYF. The CDR3 DNA reads TGTGCCAGCAGCTCCTCGGGGGGGAACGAGCAGTACTTC. The chain couples TRBV7-3 to TRBJ2-7, with 8 positions matching TRBD2. Trimming removed 4 bases from V and 5 bases from J; junction bases left unmatched: 4. Germline assignment: CDR1 SGHTA and CDR2 FQGTGA. The CDR3 spans 13 residues.

The chain combines TRBV10-3 with TRBJ2-3; 7 bases match TRBD1. The CDR3 has 16 residues. V trimming: 4 bases; J trimming: 2 bases; junction bases outside the gene matches: 9. Germline V gives CDR1 ENHRY, CDR2 SYGVKD. Here the CDR3 reads CAISGHRDRYTDTQYF. CDR3 sequence (DNA): TGTGCCATCAGTGGCCACCGGGACAGATACACAGATACGCAGTATTTT.

The V gene is TRBV15, the J gene TRBJ1-4, with D possibly TRBD1 on 6 matching bases. This CDR3 contains 14 residues. Trimming shortened V by 5 bases and J by 1 base, and 8 bases separated the two germline ends. From germline, CDR1 is LNHNV and CDR2 YYDKDF (reference sequence). CDR3 sequence: CATSRGGTNEKLFF. DNA of the CDR3: TGTGCCACCAGCCGAGGGGGAACTAATGAAAAACTGTTTTTT.

This chain uses TRBV15 with TRBJ1-2; possible D gene TRBD1, 5 bases. The CDR3 contains 17 residues. Deletions cut 0 bases from V and 2 bases from J, with 16 bases between. The V gene's germline CDR1 is LNHNV and CDR2 YYDKDF (reference sequence). The CDR3 reads CATSRDKGSRANYGYTF. The CDR3 nucleotides read TGTGCCACCAGCAGAGATAAGGGGTCTAGGGCGAACTATGGCTACACCTTC.

The chain employs TRBV5-4 and TRBJ1-4, with no clear D. The germline V and J ends were trimmed by 7 bases and 3 bases, with 13 bases remaining between them. Germline CDR1 SGHNT, CDR2 YYREEE (reference sequence). CDR3 length: 14 residues. For the CDR3, the DNA is TGTGCCAGCTCCCGGGTAGGGCCTAATGAAAAACTGTTTTTT. This codes for CASSRVGPNEKLFF. Full variable domain (remainder filled in from reference TRBV5-4 and TRBJ1-4): ETGVTQSPTHLIKTRGQQVTLRCSSQSGHNTVSWYQQALGQGPQFIFQYYREEENGRGNFPPRFSGLQFPNYSSELNVNALELDDSALYLCASSRVGPNEKLFFGSGTQLSVL.

This clone was seen just once. This chain uses TRBV4-3 with TRBJ2-5, with 7 bases matching TRBD2. The CDR3 covers 15 residues. V lost 4 bases, J lost 1 base, and 6 bases stayed unmatched. CDR1 and CDR2 from the germline V gene are LGHNA and YSLEER. The CDR3 loop is CASSLRASGQETQYF. The CDR3, as DNA: TGCGCCAGCAGCCTCCGGGCTAGCGGCCAAGAGACCCAGTACTTC.

A few counts support this clone. CDR3 loop: CASSLGSGQAYGYTF. CDR3 coding DNA: TGTGCCAGCAGCTTAGGGTCCGGACAGGCCTATGGCTACACCTTC. The genes are TRBV7-9 and TRBJ1-2, with TRBD1 matching 7 bases. Germline CDR1 reads SEHNR; CDR2 reads FQNEAQ (reference sequence). The trim removed 1 base at V and 4 bases at J, leaving 6 bases unmatched. The CDR3 has 15 amino acids. The entire variable domain, with the rest obtained from reference TRBV7-9 and TRBJ1-2, is as follows: DTGVSQNPRHKITKRGQNVTFRCDPISEHNRLYWYRQTLGQGPEFLTYFQNEAQLEKSRLLSDRFSAERPKGSFSTLEIQRTEQGDSAMYLCASSLGSGQAYGYTFGSGTRLTVV.

In its sample, this clone was seen a few times. The chain couples TRBV7-6 to TRBJ1-3; perhaps TRBD1 as D (5 bases). There are 17 residues in the CDR3. Trimming took off 5 bases at V and 0 bases at J, with 17 bases between the two ends. Per germline, CDR1 SGHVS and CDR2 FNYEAQ. CDR3 region: CASSPSQGLSSGNTIYF. DNA for the CDR3: TGTGCCAGCAGCCCATCGCAGGGATTGAGCTCTGGAAACACCATATATTTT.

The chain uses TRBV7-3 and TRBJ1-5; TRBD1 is a possible D gene (6 bases). Deletions cut 1 base from V and 5 bases from J, with 12 bases between. The germline V gene encodes CDR1 SGHTA and CDR2 FQGTGA. The length of the CDR3 is 15 residues. The chain's CDR3 is CASSLNTGQDQPQHF. In nucleotides, the CDR3 is TGTGCCAGCAGCTTAAATACAGGGCAGGATCAGCCCCAGCATTTT.